The next 16 T cell receptor beta chains were all read from a single sample in a study of T-cell memory formation after mild COVID-19. TCRdb recomputed calls from the 5' RACE reads with MiXCR, one row per CDR3 protein. The table shows approximately 210,000 distinct CDR3 sequences, with about 18% occurring only once. Sequences were obtained from PBMCs or a T cell subset sorted from them (not recorded which). The source of these receptors is an adult woman who had mild COVID-19 (a few samples of this study predate the infection). Cell type and time point are not known.

Worth noting for this clonotype: This may be a read error: a much more frequent sequence differs by one nucleotide. The chain links TRBV6-2 or TRBV6-3 to TRBJ2-3, with 13 bases identical to TRBD2. From germline, CDR1 is MNHEY and CDR2 SVGEGT. This CDR3 spans 19 amino acids. V lost 8 bases and J lost 5; bases outside the gene matches: 19. The CDR3 region has the DNA TGTGCCAGCTGCCCTACTAGCGGGAGGGCCGGTTATGTGGAAGATACGCAGTATTTT. Translating gives CASCPTSGRAGYVEDTQYF.

This chain connects TRBV20-1 to TRBJ2-5, with 11 bases fitting TRBD2. There are 14 residues in the CDR3. Germline CDR1 reads DFQATT; CDR2 reads SNEGSKA (reference sequence). Trimming removed 0 bases from V and 7 bases from J; junction bases left unmatched: 4. The chain's CDR3 is CSARDFSGGVTQYF. The CDR3 bases are TGCAGTGCTAGAGATTTTAGCGGGGGGGTGACCCAGTACTTC.

This chain uses TRBV5-1 with TRBJ1-4; no reliable D call. CDR3 length: 15 residues. Trimming removed 4 bases from V and 8 bases from J, with 18 bases in between. CDR1 and CDR2 (germline): SGHRS, YFSETQ. The CDR3 nucleotides read TGCGCCAGCAGCGATGAGGGAAGAACTAGGGAAAAACTGTTTTTT. Amino acids: CASSDEGRTREKLFF.

This clonotype has only a few counts. The chain links TRBV6-6 to TRBJ1-3, with 9 bases that match TRBD1. V lost 4 bases to trimming and J lost 6 bases; unmatched junction nucleotides: 7. The CDR3 runs to 15 residues. Germline V lookup: CDR1 MNHNY, CDR2 SVGAGI (reference sequence). Here the CDR3 DNA reads TGTGCCAGCAGTTTTTCCGGGACAGGGCTAAACACCATATATTTT. It codes for CASSFSGTGLNTIYF.

CDR3: CAWEGYGNTIYF. The DNA of the CDR3 is TGTGCCTGGGAGGGGTACGGAAACACCATATATTTT. The chain links TRBV30 to TRBJ1-3; perhaps TRBD1 as D (5 bases). This CDR3 is 12 amino acids long. The germline V and J ends were trimmed by 5 bases and 4 bases, with 9 bases remaining between them. Per the germline V gene, CDR1 is GTSNPN and CDR2 is SVGIG (reference sequence).

The V gene is TRBV11-2, the J gene TRBJ2-3; either TRBD1 or TRBD2 may supply D (5 bases each). The germline V gene encodes CDR1 SGHAT and CDR2 FQNNGV. The CDR3 is 16 residues long. Trimming took 1 base from V and 4 from J, leaving 15 bases between them. CDR3 protein: CASSLVEGLGPDTQYF. The CDR3 DNA reads as TGTGCCAGCAGCTTAGTAGAGGGGCTCGGGCCAGATACGCAGTATTTT. Using reference TRBV11-2 and TRBJ2-3 for the parts outside the CDR3, the full variable domain is EAGVAQSPRYKIIEKRQSVAFWCNPISGHATLYWYQQILGQGPKLLIQFQNNGVVDDSQLPKDRFSAERLKGVDSTLKIQPAKLEDSAVYLCASSLVEGLGPDTQYFGPGTRLTVL.

V usage is TRBV20-1 and J usage is TRBJ1-3; 8 bases line up with TRBD1. Germline assignment: CDR1 DFQATT and CDR2 SNEGSKA (reference sequence). The CDR3 runs to 11 residues. Trimming cost V 3 bases and J 8 bases; bases outside gene matches: 0. This chain's CDR3 is CSARTGDTIYF. The CDR3 nucleotides are TGCAGTGCTAGGACAGGGGACACCATATATTTT.

V is TRBV4-1 and J is TRBJ2-6; D possibly corresponds to TRBD2 (5 bases). The ends were cut back, 1 base at V and 0 bases at J, with 10 bases in the middle. The germline gives CDR1 MGHRA, CDR2 YSYEKL. The CDR3 runs 17 residues. The CDR3 sequence is CASSQARGNSGANVLTF. The CDR3 DNA follows: TGCGCCAGCAGCCAAGCCCGAGGGAACTCTGGGGCCAACGTCCTGACTTTC.

This sequence joins TRBV20-1 and TRBJ2-5, with D uncertain. There are 12 residues in the CDR3. V was trimmed by 1 base and J by 3 bases, leaving 6 bases between them. Germline lookup yields CDR1 DFQATT and CDR2 SNEGSKA (reference sequence). The CDR3 loop reads CSARGLKETQYF. The CDR3 DNA is TGCAGTGCTAGAGGGCTAAAAGAGACCCAGTACTTC.

This clonotype was detected a few times. This chain links TRBV7-9 with TRBJ2-7; no clear D. The CDR3 length is 15 residues. Trimming removed 1 base at V and 3 bases at J, with 13 bases between. Germline CDR1 SEHNR, CDR2 FQNEAQ (reference sequence). In DNA, the CDR3 is TGTGCCAGCAGCTTAGTTGAGGCCCCCTACTACGAGCAGTACTTC. It is translated as CASSLVEAPYYEQYF.

This clonotype came up a few times. The chain couples TRBV29-1 to TRBJ2-5; D uncertain. The germline gives CDR1 SQVTM, CDR2 ANQGSEA. This CDR3 region has 11 residues. The V and J ends lost 4 bases and 1 base respectively, with 4 bases between them. The CDR3 protein is CSVGPQETQYF. The DNA for the CDR3 is TGCAGCGTTGGGCCCCAAGAGACCCAGTACTTC. The full variable domain, completed using reference TRBV29-1 and TRBJ2-5, is SAVISQKPSRDICQRGTSLTIQCQVDSQVTMMFWYRQQPGQSLTLIATANQGSEATYESGFVIDKFPISRPNLTFSTLTVSNMSPEDSSIYLCSVGPQETQYFGPGTRLLVL.

This clonotype was observed a few times. The rearrangement uses TRBV7-9 and TRBJ2-3; possible D gene TRBD2, 6 bases. Germline CDR1 reads SEHNR; CDR2 reads FQNEAQ (reference sequence). The length of the CDR3 is 14 residues. V was trimmed by 3 bases and J by 2 bases, leaving 9 bases between them. CDR3 sequence: CASSFSGFTDTQYF. For the CDR3, the DNA is TGTGCCAGCAGCTTTAGCGGCTTCACAGATACGCAGTATTTT.

The sample holds a few counts of this clonotype. The CDR3 sequence: CAWSAGSYEQYF. The CDR3 DNA reads TGTGCCTGGAGTGCCGGGAGCTACGAGCAGTACTTC. The chain has TRBV30 and TRBJ2-7; D is perhaps TRBD2 (6 bases). The V gene lost 1 base and the J gene lost 3 bases, with 7 bases spanning the gap. Per germline, CDR1 GTSNPN and CDR2 SVGIG (reference sequence). The CDR3 covers 12 residues.

The chain is built from TRBV5-4 and TRBJ2-1; a weak D match, TRBD1 (5 bases). This CDR3 region has 16 residues. Germline CDR1 reads SGHNT; CDR2 reads YYREEE (reference sequence). The germline V and J ends were trimmed by 4 bases and 0 bases, with 14 bases remaining between them. CDR3 in amino acids: CASSPVRVSSYNEQFF. The CDR3 DNA sequence: TGTGCCAGCAGCCCGGTCAGGGTGAGCTCCTACAATGAGCAGTTCTTC.

This clonotype was seen only a few times. The chain employs TRBV5-1 and TRBJ2-2, with 8 bases matching TRBD1. The CDR3 extends over 14 amino acids. V trimming: 5 bases; J trimming: 5 bases; junction bases outside the gene matches: 5. CDR1 is SGHRS, CDR2 YFSETQ, per germline. The CDR3 reads CASRQRQGTGELFF. As DNA, the CDR3 is TGCGCCAGCAGACAAAGACAGGGGACCGGGGAGCTGTTTTTT.

This clonotype was recorded a few times. The rearrangement links TRBV4-1 to TRBJ1-5; D is perhaps TRBD1 (6 bases). Germline loops: CDR1 MGHRA, CDR2 YSYEKL. The CDR3 totals 15 residues. The germline V and J ends were trimmed by 1 base and 6 bases, with 13 bases remaining between them. In DNA form, the CDR3 reads TGCGCCAGCAGCCAAGGAGGGGGGCGACGTCAGCCCCAGCATTTT. Its translation: CASSQGGGRRQPQHF.